This T cell receptor (beta chain) was identified during a study of cytomegalovirus exposure and HLA in healthy donors. Nominally healthy donors were sampled, though unrecorded immune exposures were likely. The CDR3 covers 15 residues. Trimming cost V 3 bases and J 6 bases; bases outside gene matches: 7. Germline loops: CDR1 MDHEN, CDR2 SYDVKM. Researchers ran the PCR with 60 Vbeta and 13 Jbeta primers. Sequencing was performed with immunoSEQ multiplex PCR; in TCRdb, only in-frame clones are kept and a portion is missing. There are some 180,000 clones in the sample; roughly 84% occur only once, and 2.5% to 3% lies in the top ten.

This chain uses TRBV28 with TRBJ2-2; 7 bases are shared with TRBD1. The sequencing input was PBMCs. This clonotype was obtained from a man between 25 and 39 years old in good health and CMV-seropositive. The DNA for the CDR3 is TGTGCCAGCAGTTTGCTAGGGGGCATCGCCGGGGAGCTGTTTTTT. This translates into CASSLLGGIAGELFF.